The 29 T cell receptor beta chains in this list originate from one sample, sequenced in a study of PD-1 blockade in classical Hodgkin lymphoma. Each patient relapsed following autologous stem cell transplantation, and prior brentuximab vedotin exposure differed. Profiling relied on immunoSEQ multiplex PCR, and the TCRdb table lists in-frame clones only, not all of them. Of under 65,000 clones in the sample, 85% to 90% were seen once. This specimen consisted of peripheral blood mononuclear cells (PBMCs), obtained at baseline. These receptors were collected from a human donor with classical Hodgkin lymphoma.

The CDR3 spells CASSIGVNSYNEQFF. The CDR3 nucleotides read TGTGCCAGCAGTATCGGGGTGAACTCCTACAATGAGCAGTTCTTC. The V gene is TRBV25-1, the J gene TRBJ2-1, with D perhaps TRBD2 (5 bases). CDR1 is MGHDK and CDR2 is SYGVNS in the germline V gene. CDR3 length: 15 residues. The V end was cut by 5 bases, the J end by 0 bases, with 11 bases between.

V is TRBV28 and J is TRBJ2-7, with D tentatively TRBD1 (6 bases). Trimming took off 6 bases at V and 3 bases at J, with 15 bases between the two ends. Germline-derived CDR1 and CDR2 are MDHEN and SYDVKM. The CDR3 loop spans 14 amino acids. CDR3 region: CASSYRDMSYEQYF. The CDR3 nucleotides are TGTGCCAGCAGCTACCGGGACATGAGCTACGAGCAGTACTTC. The whole variable domain, filled in from reference TRBV28 and TRBJ2-7, reads DVKVTQSSRYLVKRTGEKVFLECVQDMDHENMFWYRQDPGLGLRLIYFSYDVKMKEKGDIPEGYSVSREKKERFSLILESASTNQTSMYLCASSYRDMSYEQYFGPGTRLTVT.

The chain recombines TRBV19 with TRBJ2-1; no firm D call. Deletions cut 3 bases from V and 4 bases from J, with 7 bases between. CDR3 length: 13 amino acids. Germline CDR1 reads LNHDA; CDR2 reads SQIVND (reference sequence). CDR3 in amino acids: CASSMAVYNEQFF. For the CDR3, the DNA is TGTGCCAGTAGTATGGCGGTGTACAATGAGCAGTTCTTC.

The genes are TRBV30 and TRBJ1-2, with no clear D. The CDR3 is 15 amino acids. The germline V gene encodes CDR1 GTSNPN and CDR2 SVGIG (reference sequence). The germline V and J ends were trimmed by 2 bases and 0 bases, with 13 bases remaining between them. The CDR3 DNA follows: TGTGCCTGGAGTCCTTCAGGAGCGCCTAACTATGGCTACACCTTC. Residues: CAWSPSGAPNYGYTF. The whole variable domain, remainder taken from reference TRBV30 and TRBJ1-2, is SQTIHQWPATLVQPVGSPLSLECTVEGTSNPNLYWYRQAAGRGLQLLFYSVGIGQISSEVPQNLSASRPQDRQFILSSKKLLLSDSGFYLCAWSPSGAPNYGYTFGSGTRLTVV.

J is TRBJ2-2 and V is TRBV5-4; the match to TRBD1 covers 8 bases. The germline CDR1 and CDR2 sequences are SGHNT and YYREEE (reference sequence). This CDR3 region has 14 residues. The V and J ends lost 4 bases and 6 bases, in that order; junction bases with no gene match: 5. In DNA, the CDR3 is TGTGCCAGCAGCCTGGACAGGGTAGCCGGGGAGCTGTTTTTT. This encodes CASSLDRVAGELFF.

V usage is TRBV25-1 and J usage is TRBJ1-6; 8 bases map to TRBD1. The CDR3 length is 14 residues. Germline CDR1 and CDR2: MGHDK and SYGVNS. Trimming removed 4 bases from V and 7 bases from J; junction bases left unmatched: 3. The CDR3 sequence is CASSGTGMNSPLHF. In DNA, the CDR3 is TGTGCCAGCAGTGGGACAGGGATGAATTCACCCCTCCACTTT.

The rearrangement joins TRBV7-2 to TRBJ2-3; D tentatively fits TRBD1 or TRBD2 (5 bases each). V lost 8 bases and J lost 2, with 14 bases in between. Germline lookup yields CDR1 SGHTA and CDR2 FQGNSA. The CDR3 runs to 14 residues. The CDR3 spells CASCRDVTTDTQYF. CDR3 nucleotide sequence: TGTGCCAGCTGCCGGGACGTAACCACAGATACGCAGTATTTT.

The rearrangement joins TRBV7-8 to TRBJ2-1, with 11 bases fitting TRBD1. The CDR3 contains 14 residues. J lost 6 bases, V lost 7 bases, and 5 bases had no gene match. Germline CDR1 and CDR2: SGHVS and FQNEAQ. The CDR3 sequence is CASIGQGAPNEQFF. CDR3 bases: TGTGCCAGCATAGGACAGGGGGCGCCCAATGAGCAGTTCTTC.

CDR3 in amino acids: CASSLASGQGTHEQYF. In nucleotides, the CDR3 is TGTGCCAGCAGCTTAGCCTCCGGGCAGGGTACCCACGAGCAGTACTTC. The chain employs TRBV11-2 and TRBJ2-7; D perhaps matches TRBD1 (5 bases). The CDR3 loop spans 16 amino acids. The V and J ends lost 1 base and 5 bases respectively, with 18 bases between them. Germline V lookup: CDR1 SGHAT, CDR2 FQNNGV.

The V gene is TRBV7-9, the J gene TRBJ2-7; no definite D call. Trimming removed 2 bases at V and 7 bases at J, with 15 bases between. CDR3 length equals 14 residues. In germline, CDR1 is SEHNR, CDR2 FQNEAQ (reference sequence). CDR3 residues: CASSLLKSGSEQYF. The CDR3 DNA is TGTGCCAGCAGCTTATTAAAGTCTGGGTCGGAGCAGTACTTC.

In its sample, this clone was seen once. The chain couples TRBV6-6 to TRBJ2-5; no clear D. The assigned J gene may be wrong: the sequence end matches TRBJ2-7 better. The CDR3 totals 14 residues. The germline V gene encodes CDR1 MNHNY and CDR2 SVGAGI (reference sequence). The CDR3: CASSYDEETYEQYF. The CDR3 nucleotides are TGTGCCAGCAGTTACGACGAGGAGACCTACGAGCAGTACTTC.

The chain employs TRBV6-5 and TRBJ2-3; possible D gene TRBD2, 6 bases. This CDR3 contains 13 residues. Trimming stripped 6 bases from V and 3 bases from J, with 10 bases between. The germline V gene encodes CDR1 MNHEY and CDR2 SVGAGI. Here the CDR3 DNA reads TGTGCCAGCAGGGCGGCGGGGACAGATACGCAGTATTTT. Protein product: CASRAAGTDTQYF.

This rearrangement joins TRBV19 to TRBJ1-5, with D unclear. This CDR3 spans 14 amino acids. Per germline, CDR1 LNHDA and CDR2 SQIVND (reference sequence). Between the trimmed V and J ends, which lost 5 bases and 7 bases, there was a span of 15 bases. The CDR3 region is CASSLRSGGQPQHF. In DNA, the CDR3 is TGTGCCAGTAGTCTTCGGTCAGGCGGGCAGCCCCAGCATTTT.

CDR3 nucleotide sequence: TGTGCCAGCAGCCAAGACTACAGGGTGGACAATGAGCAGTTCTTC. This encodes CASSQDYRVDNEQFF. V is TRBV4-2 and J is TRBJ2-1, with a possible D match to TRBD1 (6 bases). Germline V CDR1 and CDR2: LGHNA, YNFKEQ. This CDR3 region has 15 residues. Trimming shortened V by 0 bases and J by 5 bases, and 11 bases separated the two germline ends.

This chain joins TRBV10-3 and TRBJ1-2, with 11 positions matching TRBD1. Germline loops: CDR1 ENHRY, CDR2 SYGVKD. CDR3 length equals 16 residues. With 2 bases clipped from V and 2 bases from J, the junction kept 4 bases outside the gene matches. CDR3 nucleotide sequence: TGTGCCATCAGTGAGAGGAGGGACAGGGGGAACTATGGCTACACCTTC. Protein: CAISERRDRGNYGYTF.

This sequence joins TRBV6-5 and TRBJ1-6; 10 positions agree with TRBD1. The germline gives CDR1 MNHEY, CDR2 SVGAGI. With 6 bases clipped from V and 8 bases from J, the junction kept 7 bases outside the gene matches. The CDR3 is 15 amino acids. The CDR3 spells CASRSPGTGDSPLHF. The CDR3 nucleotides read TGTGCCAGCAGGTCTCCCGGGACAGGGGATTCACCCCTCCACTTT.

The V and J genes are TRBV29-1 and TRBJ2-7; D might be TRBD2 (5 bases). Germline CDR1 reads SQVTM; CDR2 reads ANQGSEA. This CDR3 spans 13 amino acids. Trimming took 2 bases from V and 4 from J, leaving 12 bases between them. As DNA, the CDR3 is TGCAGCGTTGAAATTGGACCGGGGTACGAGCAGTACTTC. Its translation: CSVEIGPGYEQYF.

V is TRBV5-6 and J is TRBJ1-3; 7 bases agree with TRBD1. The CDR3 sequence is 15 residues long. With 3 bases clipped from V and 2 bases from J, the junction kept 5 bases outside the gene matches. CDR1 is SGHDT and CDR2 is YYEEEE in the germline V gene. The CDR3 DNA is TGTGCCAGCAGCTCCCTCGGACAGGCTGGAAACACCATATATTTT. As protein: CASSSLGQAGNTIYF.

The rearrangement uses TRBV2 and TRBJ2-3; no definite D call. Germline V gene data show CDR1 as SNHLY and CDR2 as FYNNEI. V lost 10 bases and J 3 bases, leaving 17 bases between the germline ends. CDR3 size: 14 residues. CDR3 loop: CANPYSGLTDTQYF. The CDR3 DNA is TGTGCCAACCCCTACAGTGGTCTGACAGATACGCAGTATTTT.

The V and J genes are TRBV2 and TRBJ2-7; TRBD1 might be the D (5 bases). The V and J ends lost 3 bases and 2 bases respectively, with 8 bases between them. The CDR3 is 13 amino acids. Germline CDR1 reads SNHLY; CDR2 reads FYNNEI. The CDR3 coding sequence is TGTGCCAGCAGTGAGGGCAGGGCCTACGAGCAGTACTTC. It specifies CASSEGRAYEQYF.

The CDR3 region has the DNA TGTGCCAGCAGCGTAGATGGGGGCGACTATGGCTACACCTTC. Translating gives CASSVDGGDYGYTF. The chain joins TRBV9 to TRBJ1-2; D might be TRBD1 (6 bases). Trimming removed 0 bases from V and 3 bases from J, with 9 bases in between. CDR3 size: 14 residues. Per the germline V gene, CDR1 is SGDLS and CDR2 is YYNGEE.

The chain recombines TRBV7-2 with TRBJ2-1; D remains unclear. V lost 1 base, J lost 7 bases, and 11 bases lay in between. Looked up from germline, CDR1 is SGHTA and CDR2 is FQGNSA. CDR3 length equals 14 residues. CDR3 coding DNA: TGTGCCAGCAGCTTAGGGACCAACCGAAATGAGCAGTTCTTC. Translated, it gives CASSLGTNRNEQFF. Variable domain in full (rest from reference TRBV7-2 and TRBJ2-1): GAGVSQSPSNKVTEKGKDVELRCDPISGHTALYWYRQSLGQGLEFLIYFQGNSAPDKSGLPSDRFSAERTGGSVSTLTIQRTQQEDSAVYLCASSLGTNRNEQFFGPGTRLTVL.

V usage is TRBV18 and J usage is TRBJ2-2, with D possibly matching TRBD1 (5 bases). Per the germline V gene, CDR1 is KGHSH and CDR2 is LQKENI. The V gene lost 2 bases and the J gene lost 4 bases, with 11 bases spanning the gap. This CDR3 comprises 15 residues. DNA of the CDR3: TGTGCCAGCTCACCAACAGGCAGCGTCACCGGGGAGCTGTTTTTT. Amino acid sequence: CASSPTGSVTGELFF.

V gene TRBV7-9 combines with J gene TRBJ1-3; D unclear. The ends were cut back, 0 bases at V and 0 bases at J, with 9 bases in the middle. Looked up from germline, CDR1 is SEHNR and CDR2 is FQNEAQ (reference sequence). The CDR3 has 16 amino acids. The CDR3 is CASSLALDPSGNTIYF. The CDR3 nucleotides read TGTGCCAGCAGCTTAGCGCTGGACCCCTCTGGAAACACCATATATTTT.

Only one count was recorded for this clone. The chain is built from TRBV29-1 and TRBJ2-5; 7 nucleotides match TRBD1. Unmatched junction bases numbered 10, after V lost 7 bases and J lost 5 bases. The CDR3 spans 13 residues. Germline CDR1 and CDR2: SQVTM and ANQGSEA. CDR3 nucleotide sequence: TGCAGCGCTGCGACAGGGAGTAAGGAGACCCAGTACTTC. This codes for CSAATGSKETQYF.

This clone was counted a few times. The rearrangement uses TRBV7-8 and TRBJ1-5; TRBD1 might be the D (5 bases). In germline, CDR1 is SGHVS, CDR2 FQNEAQ. The CDR3 totals 14 residues. The V end was cut by 9 bases, the J end by 3 bases, with 15 bases between. For the CDR3, the DNA is TGTGCCAGTTCAGGGAGCCTCCCCAATCAGCCCCAGCATTTT. It is translated as CASSGSLPNQPQHF.

The rearrangement joins TRBV19 to TRBJ2-3, with 8 bases lining up with TRBD2. The V segment lost 3 bases and the J segment 1 base; nucleotides outside the gene matches: 6. Germline V gives CDR1 LNHDA, CDR2 SQIVND (reference sequence). The CDR3 length is 16 residues. DNA of the CDR3: TGTGCCAGTAGTATGGCGGGGGGACACCGCACAGATACGCAGTATTTT. Amino acid sequence: CASSMAGGHRTDTQYF.

The CDR3 sequence is CSVGGTGELFF. CDR3 nucleotides: TGCAGCGTTGGCGGTACCGGGGAGCTGTTTTTT. The V and J genes are TRBV29-1 and TRBJ2-2; D not certain. The CDR3 spans 11 residues. The V gene lost 4 bases and the J gene lost 5 bases, with 5 bases spanning the gap. Germline assignment: CDR1 SQVTM and CDR2 ANQGSEA.

The chain employs TRBV5-5 and TRBJ1-1; D is uncertain. The CDR3 totals 15 residues. The ends were cut back, 0 bases at V and 3 bases at J, with 12 bases in the middle. Germline assignment: CDR1 SGHKS and CDR2 YYEKEE (reference sequence). The chain's CDR3 is CASSLAMGRHTEAFF. Written as DNA, the CDR3 is TGTGCCAGCAGCTTGGCAATGGGAAGACACACTGAAGCTTTCTTT.